The sequence of this T cell receptor beta chain was determined in a study of PD-1 blockade in classical Hodgkin lymphoma. Overall study results and limits: Patients who responded completely had about the same baseline diversity as newly diagnosed patients. Newly diagnosed patients were reported to start with lower TCR diversity than healthy donors. In CD4+ cells, TCR diversity went up significantly by C4D1, but in CD8+ cells it did not. The repertoire differences lack a defined cause, possibly disease activity or prior therapy.

The CDR3 extends over 16 amino acids. V was trimmed by 6 bases and J by 0 bases, leaving 15 bases between them. Germline V lookup: CDR1 MDHEN, CDR2 SYDVKM. This clone was seen only once. The antigen is not known. The assay was immunoSEQ multiplex PCR, and TCRdb's table has in-frame clones only and misses some. The repertoire includes more than 10,000 clones, roughly 83% of them detected once, and under 45% sits in the top ten. Each patient relapsed following autologous stem cell transplantation, and prior brentuximab vedotin exposure differed. After PBMCs were thawed, their CD8+ T cells were isolated by magnetic negative selection.

This rearrangement joins TRBV28 to TRBJ2-1; D possibly corresponds to TRBD2 (5 bases). The sequencing used CD8+ T cells from blood, collected at baseline. The clonotype was recovered from a human donor with classical Hodgkin lymphoma. This chain's CDR3 is CASSPSTSFSYNEQFF. DNA of the CDR3: TGTGCCAGCAGCCCCTCAACTAGTTTCTCCTACAATGAGCAGTTCTTC.